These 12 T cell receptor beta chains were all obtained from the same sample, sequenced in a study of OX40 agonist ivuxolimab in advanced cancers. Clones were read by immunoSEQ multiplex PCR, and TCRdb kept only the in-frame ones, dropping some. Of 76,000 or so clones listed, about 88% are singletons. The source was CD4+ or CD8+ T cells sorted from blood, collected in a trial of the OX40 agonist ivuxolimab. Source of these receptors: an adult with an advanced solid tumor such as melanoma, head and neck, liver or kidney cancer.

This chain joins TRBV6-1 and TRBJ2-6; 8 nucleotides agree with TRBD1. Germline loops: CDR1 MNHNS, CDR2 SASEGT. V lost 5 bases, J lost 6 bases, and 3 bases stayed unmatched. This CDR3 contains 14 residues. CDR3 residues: CASSTDREANVLTF. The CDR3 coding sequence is TGTGCCAGCAGTACGGACAGGGAGGCCAACGTCCTGACTTTC.

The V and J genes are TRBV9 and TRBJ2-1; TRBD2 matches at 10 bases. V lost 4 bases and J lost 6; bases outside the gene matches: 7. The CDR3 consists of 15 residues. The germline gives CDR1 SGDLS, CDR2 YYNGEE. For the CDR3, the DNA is TGTGCCAGCAGCCCACGCCTAGCGGGGGTCAATGAGCAGTTCTTC. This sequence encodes CASSPRLAGVNEQFF.

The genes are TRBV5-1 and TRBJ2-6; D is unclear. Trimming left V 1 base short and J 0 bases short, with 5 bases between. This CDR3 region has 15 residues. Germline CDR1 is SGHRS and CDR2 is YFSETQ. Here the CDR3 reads CASSLTLSGANVLTF. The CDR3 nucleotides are TGCGCCAGCAGCTTGACACTCTCTGGGGCCAACGTCCTGACTTTC.

CDR3 in DNA: TGTGCCAGCAGACCTACCGGGACTAGCGGGAGGGCCGTAACCGGGGAGCTGTTTTTT. This codes for CASRPTGTSGRAVTGELFF. V is TRBV7-9 and J is TRBJ2-2, with TRBD2 identical over 16 bases. This CDR3 region has 19 residues. Germline CDR1 and CDR2: SEHNR and FQNEAQ (reference sequence). J was trimmed by 5 bases and V by 6 bases; bases with no gene match: 12.

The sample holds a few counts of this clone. The CDR3 reads CASSLGQQGSYGYTF. The DNA for the CDR3 is TGTGCCAGCAGCTTGGGACAACAGGGGTCTTATGGCTACACCTTC. The chain has TRBV5-4 and TRBJ1-2; 7 bases agree with TRBD1. CDR3 length: 15 amino acids. CDR1 SGHNT and CDR2 YYREEE come from the germline V gene (reference sequence). The V and J ends lost 0 bases and 5 bases, in that order; junction bases with no gene match: 7.

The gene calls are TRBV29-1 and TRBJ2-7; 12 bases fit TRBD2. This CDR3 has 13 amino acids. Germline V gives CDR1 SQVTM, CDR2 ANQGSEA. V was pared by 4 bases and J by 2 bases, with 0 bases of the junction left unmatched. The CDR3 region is CSVASGRAYEQYF. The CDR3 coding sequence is TGCAGCGTTGCTAGCGGGAGGGCCTACGAGCAGTACTTC.

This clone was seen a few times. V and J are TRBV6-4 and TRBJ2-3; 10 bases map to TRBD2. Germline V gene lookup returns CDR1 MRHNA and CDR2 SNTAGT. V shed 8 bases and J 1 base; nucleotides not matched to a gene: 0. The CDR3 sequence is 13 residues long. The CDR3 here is CASGTSGTDTQYF. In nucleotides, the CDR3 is TGTGCCAGCGGGACTAGCGGCACAGATACGCAGTATTTT.

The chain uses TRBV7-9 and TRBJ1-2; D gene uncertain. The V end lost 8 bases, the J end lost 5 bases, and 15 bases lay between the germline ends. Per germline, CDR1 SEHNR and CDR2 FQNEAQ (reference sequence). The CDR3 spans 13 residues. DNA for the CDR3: TGTGCCAGCGTTGGTCTCGCTACATATGGCTACACCTTC. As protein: CASVGLATYGYTF. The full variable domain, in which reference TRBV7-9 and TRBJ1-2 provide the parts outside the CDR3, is DTGVSQNPRHKITKRGQNVTFRCDPISEHNRLYWYRQTLGQGPEFLTYFQNEAQLEKSRLLSDRFSAERPKGSFSTLEIQRTEQGDSAMYLCASVGLATYGYTFGSGTRLTVV.

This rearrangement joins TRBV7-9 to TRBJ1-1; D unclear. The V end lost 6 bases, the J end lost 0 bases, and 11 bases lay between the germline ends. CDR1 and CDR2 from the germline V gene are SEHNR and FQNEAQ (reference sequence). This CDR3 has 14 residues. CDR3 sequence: CASRHGSLNTEAFF. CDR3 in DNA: TGTGCCAGCAGACACGGGTCTCTGAACACTGAAGCTTTCTTT.

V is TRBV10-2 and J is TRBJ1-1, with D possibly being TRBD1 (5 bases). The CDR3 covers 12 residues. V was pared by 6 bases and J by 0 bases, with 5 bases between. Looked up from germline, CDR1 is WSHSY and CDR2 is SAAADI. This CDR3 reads CASRGVNTEAFF. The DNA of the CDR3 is TGCGCCAGCAGGGGGGTGAACACTGAAGCTTTCTTT.

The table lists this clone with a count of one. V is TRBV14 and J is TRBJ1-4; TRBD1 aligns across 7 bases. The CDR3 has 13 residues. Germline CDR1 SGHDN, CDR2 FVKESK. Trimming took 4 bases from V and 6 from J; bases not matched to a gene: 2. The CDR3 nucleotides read TGTGCCAGCAGCCGGCAGGGGGATGAAAAACTGTTTTTT. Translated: CASSRQGDEKLFF. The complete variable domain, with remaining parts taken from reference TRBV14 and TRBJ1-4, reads EAGVTQFPSHSVIEKGQTVTLRCDPISGHDNLYWYRRVMGKEIKFLLHFVKESKQDESGMPNNRFLAERTGGTYSTLKVQPAELEDSGVYFCASSRQGDEKLFFGSGTQLSVL.

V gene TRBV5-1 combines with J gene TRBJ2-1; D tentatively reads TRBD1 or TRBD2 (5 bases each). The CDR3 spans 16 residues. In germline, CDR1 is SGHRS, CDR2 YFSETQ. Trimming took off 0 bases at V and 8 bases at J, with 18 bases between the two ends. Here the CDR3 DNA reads TGCGCCAGCAGCTTGGGGCTACGCCTAAGGGACGATGAGCAGTTCTTC. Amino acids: CASSLGLRLRDDEQFF.